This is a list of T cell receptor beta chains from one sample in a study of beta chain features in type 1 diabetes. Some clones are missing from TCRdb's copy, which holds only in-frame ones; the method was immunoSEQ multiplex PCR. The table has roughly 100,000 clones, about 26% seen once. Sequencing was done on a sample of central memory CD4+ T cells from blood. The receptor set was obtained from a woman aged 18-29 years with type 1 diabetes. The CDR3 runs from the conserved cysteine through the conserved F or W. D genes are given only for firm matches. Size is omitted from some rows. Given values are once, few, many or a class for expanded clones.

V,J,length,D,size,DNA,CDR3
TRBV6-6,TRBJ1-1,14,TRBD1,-,TGTGCCAGCAGTGTGACAGGGAAGGGGACTGAAGCTTTCTTT,CASSVTGKGTEAFF
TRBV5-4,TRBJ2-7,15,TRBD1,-,TGTGCCAGCAGCTTGGGGGCAGGGGGCTGGGGCGAGCAGTACTTC,CASSLGAGGWGEQYF
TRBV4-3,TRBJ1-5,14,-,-,TGCGCCAGCAGCCAAGAGGGGGGATCGGGGCCCCAGCATTTT,CASSQEGGSGPQHF
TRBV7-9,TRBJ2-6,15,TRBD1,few,TGTGCCAGCAGCCCTAGGGACAGTGGGGCCAACGTCCTGACTTTC,CASSPRDSGANVLTF
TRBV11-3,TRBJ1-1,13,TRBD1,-,TGTGCCAGCAGCTACCGGGACAGAGGTGGAGCTTTCTTT,CASSYRDRGGAFF
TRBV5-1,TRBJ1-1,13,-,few,TGCGCCAGCAGCTTTACAGGGCCCACTGAAGCTTTCTTT,CASSFTGPTEAFF
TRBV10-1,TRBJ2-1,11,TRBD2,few,TGCGCCAGCAGTGACGGGGGGGACTCTTTCTTC,CASSDGGDSFF
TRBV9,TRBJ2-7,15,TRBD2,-,TGTGCCAGCAGCGGGGGAGGACTAGCGAGCTACGAGCAGTACTTC,CASSGGGLASYEQYF
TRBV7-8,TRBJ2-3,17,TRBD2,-,TGTGCCAGCAGCTTAGCGGAGGGTGCGGGAGGGCTGGATACGCAGTATTTT,CASSLAEGAGGLDTQYF
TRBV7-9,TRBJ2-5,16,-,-,TGTGCCAGCAGCTTATTGGGTTTTGGCTCGAGGGAGACCCAGTACTTC,CASSLLGFGSRETQYF
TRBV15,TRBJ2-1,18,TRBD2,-,TGTGCCACCAGCAGCGACAATCTAGCGGGAGGCCCTAACAATGAGCAGTTCTTC,CATSSDNLAGGPNNEQFF
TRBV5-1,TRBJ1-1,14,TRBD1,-,TGCGCCAGCAGCCCAAGGACAGGGGAGGATGAAGCTTTCTTT,CASSPRTGEDEAFF
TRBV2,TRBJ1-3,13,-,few,TGTGCCAGCACTCTAGGGACAGGAAACACCATATATTTT,CASTLGTGNTIYF
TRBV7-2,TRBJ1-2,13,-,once,TGTGCCAGCAGCCCGTCAGGGGAACAAGGCTACACCTTC,CASSPSGEQGYTF
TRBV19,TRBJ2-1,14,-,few,TGTGCCAGTAGTGTCGAGAGCTCCTACAATGAGCAGTTCTTC,CASSVESSYNEQFF
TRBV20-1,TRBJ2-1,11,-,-,TGCAGTGCTAGAGATCAGGGAGGGCAGTTCTTC,CSARDQGGQFF
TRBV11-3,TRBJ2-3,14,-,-,TGTGCCAGCAGCGGGGACTCCGCGGGAGATACGCAGTATTTT,CASSGDSAGDTQYF
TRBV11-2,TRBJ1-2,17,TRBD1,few,TGTGCCAGCAGCTTAGGATTGGGGACGACAGGGGGCTATGGCTACACCTTC,CASSLGLGTTGGYGYTF
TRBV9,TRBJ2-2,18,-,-,TGTGCCAGCAGCATACGGGGATTTGGTGCGGGCAACACCGGGGAGCTGTTTTTT,CASSIRGFGAGNTGELFF
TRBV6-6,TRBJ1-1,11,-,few,TGTGCCAGCTGTTTTAAAACTGAAGCTTTCTTT,CASCFKTEAFF